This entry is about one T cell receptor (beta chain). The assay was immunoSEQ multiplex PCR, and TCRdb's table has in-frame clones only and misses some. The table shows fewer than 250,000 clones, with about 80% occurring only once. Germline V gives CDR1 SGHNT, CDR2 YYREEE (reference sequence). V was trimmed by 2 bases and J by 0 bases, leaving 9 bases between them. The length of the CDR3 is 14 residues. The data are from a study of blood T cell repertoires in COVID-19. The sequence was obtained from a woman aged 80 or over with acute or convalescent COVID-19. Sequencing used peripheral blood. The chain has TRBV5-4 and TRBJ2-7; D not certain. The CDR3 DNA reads TGTGCCAGCAGCTTAGGCCCGGGCTCCTACGAGCAGTACTTC. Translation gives CASSLGPGSYEQYF.